Detailed here is one T cell receptor beta chain. Between the trimmed V and J ends, which lost 4 bases and 4 bases, there was a span of 14 bases. The CDR3 extends over 15 amino acids. CDR1 is LNHDA, CDR2 SQIVND, per germline (reference sequence). This entry is derived from a study of blood T cell repertoires in COVID-19. Study background: T cells, B-cell-depleted T cells, or PBMCs supplied cDNA or gDNA.

Study members were between roughly 18 and 100 years old and lived in some 26 US regions. Participants were placed into cohorts based on the clinical history they reported. TCRdb keeps only in-frame clones here, not all; method: immunoSEQ multiplex PCR. The sample carries 400,000 to 450,000 clones, roughly 91% recorded once. Sequencing input: PBMCs or T cells enriched from blood (not recorded which). The clonotype originates from a young man who had recovered from COVID-19. This chain connects TRBV19 to TRBJ1-5, with D tentatively TRBD1 (6 bases). CDR3 sequence (DNA): TGTGCCAGTAGTAAACAGGGTCCCGCTAATCAGCCCCAGCATTTT. Its protein is CASSKQGPANQPQHF.